This T cell receptor beta chain was sequenced during a study of cytomegalovirus exposure and HLA in healthy donors. As for the study in general: A subsequent analysis reported that the roughly 120 validation repertoires were produced on the same platform that had also been used for the roughly 670 first-cohort repertoires.

Points from the study as a whole: For most TCR sequences rarity was the rule, although some public TCRs occurred in many donors. The authors enumerated some 160 TCR beta chains as linked to cytomegalovirus. In vitro, a few CMV-associated chains proved specific for CMV antigens.

TCRdb's table, derived via immunoSEQ multiplex PCR, lists solely in-frame clones and lacks some. Here the sample spans fewer than 90,000 clones, roughly 94% being singletons. For this clone: The antigen is not known.

The V gene's germline CDR1 is SQVTM and CDR2 ANQGSEA. CDR3 length: 13 residues. V was shortened by 5 bases and J by 7 bases, with 14 bases between the two germline ends. The chain couples TRBV29-1 to TRBJ1-4; D is perhaps TRBD1 (6 bases). The receptor comes from a young woman in good health and CMV-seropositive. The sequencing input was PBMCs. The CDR3, as DNA: TGCAGCGTTAAAATGGACAGTGGTGAAAAACTGTTTTTT. This translates into CSVKMDSGEKLFF.